This is a list of T cell receptor beta chains from one sample in a study of OX40 agonist ivuxolimab in advanced cancers. The repertoire was sequenced with immunoSEQ multiplex PCR; TCRdb's copy has only in-frame clones and lacks some. The data hold around 67,000 clones, with nearly 90% observed a single time. The material sequenced was CD4+ or CD8+ T cells sorted from blood, taken in a trial of the OX40 agonist ivuxolimab. The receptor set was obtained from an adult with an advanced solid tumor such as melanoma, head and neck, liver or kidney cancer. The CDR3 runs from the conserved cysteine through the conserved F or W.

j_call: TRBJ2-1
v_call: TRBV5-1
cdr3_aa: CASSRREVARGGDNEQFF

j_call: TRBJ1-2
v_call: TRBV6-6
cdr3_aa: CATRDSSNYGYTF

j_call: TRBJ1-5
v_call: TRBV30
cdr3_aa: CAWSQGGNQPQHF

j_call: TRBJ2-2
v_call: TRBV11-3
cdr3_aa: CASSTGSNTGELFF

j_call: TRBJ2-7
v_call: TRBV4-3
cdr3_aa: CASSQGSGTGGYEQYF

j_call: TRBJ2-7
v_call: TRBV5-4
cdr3_aa: CASSPLASPSEQYF

j_call: TRBJ2-5
v_call: TRBV28
cdr3_aa: CASSLGWETQYF

j_call: TRBJ1-1
v_call: TRBV11-2
cdr3_aa: CATGRGVAEAFF

j_call: TRBJ2-7
v_call: TRBV7-3
cdr3_aa: CASSESGSYEQYF

j_call: TRBJ2-3
v_call: TRBV5-1
cdr3_aa: CASQRVASTDTQYF

j_call: TRBJ1-5
v_call: TRBV5-1
cdr3_aa: CASSLVGASNQPQHF

j_call: TRBJ1-6
v_call: TRBV30
cdr3_aa: CAWRGSYNSPLHF

j_call: TRBJ2-7
v_call: TRBV5-4
cdr3_aa: CASSYSGHTSEQYF

j_call: TRBJ1-5
v_call: TRBV10-3
cdr3_aa: CAISESGGGNQPQHF

j_call: TRBJ2-7
v_call: TRBV6-5
cdr3_aa: CASSYTGQTDEQYF

j_call: TRBJ2-3
v_call: TRBV10-2
cdr3_aa: CASSESYSGDTDTQYF

j_call: TRBJ2-7
v_call: TRBV5-6
cdr3_aa: CASRTGTGGFGQYF

j_call: TRBJ2-1
v_call: TRBV6-1
cdr3_aa: CASSSSGSTYNEQFF

j_call: TRBJ2-1
v_call: TRBV2
cdr3_aa: CAGRQGTNEQFF

j_call: TRBJ1-1
v_call: TRBV5-1
cdr3_aa: CASSPVLVDTEAFF

j_call: TRBJ1-1
v_call: TRBV5-6
cdr3_aa: CASSPWNTEAFF

j_call: TRBJ2-1
v_call: TRBV9
cdr3_aa: CASSPLDGGAYNEQFF

j_call: TRBJ1-2
v_call: TRBV28
cdr3_aa: CASSLFENYGYTF

j_call: TRBJ2-3
v_call: TRBV18
cdr3_aa: CASSPLAATDTQYF

j_call: TRBJ1-5
v_call: TRBV18
cdr3_aa: CASSPSGKPQHF

j_call: TRBJ1-1
v_call: TRBV7-9
cdr3_aa: CASSLGTNTEAFF

j_call: TRBJ1-1
v_call: TRBV27
cdr3_aa: CASSKYNRDRGDTEAFF

j_call: TRBJ2-3
v_call: TRBV7-2
cdr3_aa: CASSTMTGAVDTQYF

j_call: TRBJ2-7
v_call: TRBV5-1
cdr3_aa: CASSLAHEQYF

j_call: TRBJ2-5
v_call: TRBV11-3
cdr3_aa: CASSSGLRGTETQYF

j_call: TRBJ1-1
v_call: TRBV7-9
cdr3_aa: CASIGTGGTEAFF

j_call: TRBJ2-3
v_call: TRBV7-7
cdr3_aa: CASSREGGTDTQYF

j_call: TRBJ1-2
v_call: TRBV27
cdr3_aa: CASSPLTGSDGYTF

j_call: TRBJ2-2
v_call: TRBV11-2
cdr3_aa: CASSLVGQGRGELFF

j_call: TRBJ2-5
v_call: TRBV7-8
cdr3_aa: CASSRGTAQQETQYF

j_call: TRBJ2-6
v_call: TRBV6-5
cdr3_aa: CASGYRGSGANVLTF

j_call: TRBJ1-1
v_call: TRBV6-5
cdr3_aa: CASSYSTGRKNTEAFF

j_call: TRBJ2-5
v_call: TRBV30
cdr3_aa: CAWDRGSETQYF

j_call: TRBJ1-3
v_call: TRBV9
cdr3_aa: CASSVDVRTGNTIYF

j_call: TRBJ2-3
v_call: TRBV7-2
cdr3_aa: CASSFNRGSGVAQYF

j_call: TRBJ2-1
v_call: TRBV7-2
cdr3_aa: CASSQTGSSYNEQFF

j_call: TRBJ1-1
v_call: TRBV18
cdr3_aa: CASSPQLGTEAFF

j_call: TRBJ2-5
v_call: TRBV5-4
cdr3_aa: CASSLSETQYF

j_call: TRBJ1-4
v_call: TRBV6-6
cdr3_aa: CASARTAGEKLFF

j_call: TRBJ1-6
v_call: TRBV29-1
cdr3_aa: CSVGTGANSPLHF

j_call: TRBJ1-2
v_call: TRBV5-4
cdr3_aa: CASSDDSYGYTF

j_call: TRBJ2-1
v_call: TRBV9
cdr3_aa: CASSAPTGTGFNEQFF

j_call: TRBJ2-3
v_call: TRBV5-1
cdr3_aa: CASSLFAGSTDTQYF

j_call: TRBJ2-3
v_call: TRBV10-1
cdr3_aa: CASSVGQSTTDTQYF

j_call: TRBJ2-7
v_call: TRBV27
cdr3_aa: CASRRQGGDERYF

j_call: TRBJ2-2
v_call: TRBV7-7
cdr3_aa: CASSQDRATGELFF

j_call: TRBJ2-3
v_call: TRBV13
cdr3_aa: CAGSPSGGSTDTQYF

j_call: TRBJ2-3
v_call: TRBV27
cdr3_aa: CASSLSPSGVGADTQYF

j_call: TRBJ2-7
v_call: TRBV27
cdr3_aa: CASSLGSPKTYEQYF

j_call: TRBJ1-1
v_call: TRBV11-2
cdr3_aa: CASSFFGDGAFF

j_call: TRBJ1-2
v_call: TRBV19
cdr3_aa: CASSIRTEGVSYTF

j_call: TRBJ2-7
v_call: TRBV6-1
cdr3_aa: CASSISYEQYF